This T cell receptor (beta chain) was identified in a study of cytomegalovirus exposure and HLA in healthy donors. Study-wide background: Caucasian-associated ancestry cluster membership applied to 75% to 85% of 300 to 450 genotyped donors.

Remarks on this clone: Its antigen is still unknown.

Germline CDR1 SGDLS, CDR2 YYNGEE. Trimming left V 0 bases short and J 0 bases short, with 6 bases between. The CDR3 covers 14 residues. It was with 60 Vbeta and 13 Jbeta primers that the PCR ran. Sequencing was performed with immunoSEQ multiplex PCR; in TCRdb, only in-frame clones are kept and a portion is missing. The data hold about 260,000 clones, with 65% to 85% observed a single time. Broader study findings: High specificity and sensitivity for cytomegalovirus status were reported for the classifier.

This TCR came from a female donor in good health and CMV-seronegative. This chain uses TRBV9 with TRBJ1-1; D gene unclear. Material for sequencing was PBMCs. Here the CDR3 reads CASSVERVNTEAFF. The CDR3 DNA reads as TGTGCCAGCAGCGTAGAACGGGTGAACACTGAAGCTTTCTTT.